The 22 T cell receptor beta chains below were found in one sample sequenced in a study of T cell responses to AZD1222 COVID-19 vaccine. Generated by immunoSEQ multiplex PCR, the TCRdb table keeps only in-frame clones and is missing some. The table records around 150,000 clones, 85% of them present only once. The specimen was peripheral blood, collected 28 days after the second dose of the MenACWY control vaccine. Every receptor here comes from an adult who received the MenACWY meningococcal vaccine as a control.

The chain's CDR3 is CASSLLGGQPQHF. The CDR3 coding sequence is TGCGCCAGCAGCTTGTTGGGGGGTCAGCCCCAGCATTTT. The rearrangement uses TRBV5-1 and TRBJ1-5, with D tentatively TRBD1 (5 bases). This CDR3 has 13 residues. Trimming removed 1 base from V and 6 bases from J, with 8 bases in between. Germline V CDR1 and CDR2: SGHRS, YFSETQ.

This chain uses TRBV19 with TRBJ1-5; D is possibly TRBD1 (6 bases). The ends were cut back, 6 bases at V and 6 bases at J, with 18 bases in the middle. From germline, CDR1 is LNHDA and CDR2 SQIVND (reference sequence). This CDR3 is 15 amino acids long. In nucleotides, the CDR3 is TGTGCCAGTAGGATAAGGGGGGAGAGTACTCAGCCCCAGCATTTT. Encoded protein: CASRIRGESTQPQHF.

This clone was picked up one time. The genes are TRBV7-2 and TRBJ2-4; D might be TRBD1 (6 bases). V lost 5 bases, J lost 3 bases, and 14 bases lay in between. Germline CDR1 is SGHTA and CDR2 is FQGNSA. There are 15 residues in the CDR3. CDR3 loop: CASSQGRSGKNIQYF. Written as DNA, the CDR3 is TGTGCCAGCAGCCAGGGGCGGTCAGGCAAAAACATTCAGTACTTC.

The J gene is TRBJ2-2, the V gene TRBV27; maybe TRBD2 (6 bases). The CDR3 has 16 residues. V lost 5 bases and J 0 bases, leaving 13 bases between the germline ends. Germline V gives CDR1 MNHEY, CDR2 SMNVEV (reference sequence). Here the CDR3 reads CASSPRSSANTGELFF. CDR3 coding DNA: TGTGCCAGCAGTCCGAGGTCTAGCGCGAACACCGGGGAGCTGTTTTTT.

The rearrangement uses TRBV5-5 and TRBJ2-5, with D possibly TRBD2 on 6 matching bases. The germline V gene has CDR1 SGHKS and CDR2 YYEKEE (reference sequence). V lost 2 bases and J 5 bases, leaving 16 bases between the germline ends. The CDR3 sequence is 15 residues long. The CDR3, as DNA: TGTGCCAGCAGCTTTATCCCGGGACTGGGGGAGACCCAGTACTTC. Amino acid sequence: CASSFIPGLGETQYF.

The genes are TRBV24-1 and TRBJ1-1, with TRBD1 matching 7 bases. Germline trimming cut 0 bases from V and 4 bases from J; bases unmatched to any gene: 13. This CDR3 region has 18 residues. The V gene's germline CDR1 is KGHDR and CDR2 SFDVKD. CDR3 sequence: CATSDLPEGQLRGTEAFF. The CDR3 DNA is TGTGCCACCAGTGATTTGCCGGAGGGACAGCTTAGGGGCACTGAAGCTTTCTTT.

A single count supports this clone. The chain recombines TRBV5-1 with TRBJ1-1, with a tentative D call TRBD1 (6 bases). The CDR3 runs to 13 residues. The V gene's germline CDR1 is SGHRS and CDR2 YFSETQ. Trimming removed 2 bases from V and 6 bases from J, with 11 bases in between. The CDR3 region has the DNA TGCGCCAGCAGCTTACAGGGTAGTCCTGAAGCTTTCTTT. Protein sequence: CASSLQGSPEAFF. The full variable domain, with the rest looked up from reference TRBV5-1 and TRBJ1-1, is KAGVTQTPRYLIKTRGQQVTLSCSPISGHRSVSWYQQTPGQGLQFLFEYFSETQRNKGNFPGRFSGRQFSNSRSEMNVSTLELGDSALYLCASSLQGSPEAFFGQGTRLTVV.

This chain joins TRBV7-2 and TRBJ2-7; TRBD1 agrees at 7 bases. Trimming removed 4 bases from V and 0 bases from J; junction bases left unmatched: 3. Germline V lookup: CDR1 SGHTA, CDR2 FQGNSA. The CDR3 is 14 amino acids. The CDR3: CASSSRDSSYEQYF. For the CDR3, the DNA is TGTGCCAGCAGCTCCCGGGACAGCTCCTACGAGCAGTACTTC.

The chain combines TRBV11-2 with TRBJ2-3; D is ambiguous. The CDR3 loop spans 16 amino acids. The V end lost 6 bases, the J end lost 3 bases, and 19 bases lay between the germline ends. Germline values: CDR1 SGHAT, CDR2 FQNNGV. The CDR3: CASSSGRVLITDTQYF. Written as DNA, the CDR3 is TGTGCCAGCAGTTCTGGCCGGGTTTTAATAACAGATACGCAGTATTTT.

The rearrangement uses TRBV20-1 and TRBJ2-2; D is possibly TRBD1 (6 bases). The CDR3 is 13 residues long. The V gene lost 3 bases and the J gene lost 7 bases, with 12 bases spanning the gap. CDR1 is DFQATT and CDR2 is SNEGSKA in the germline V gene (reference sequence). The DNA of the CDR3 is TGCAGTGCTAGTTTGGGGGCGGACGGGGAGCTGTTTTTT. It is translated as CSASLGADGELFF.

The chain is built from TRBV19 and TRBJ2-7; TRBD2 might be the D (5 bases). V was clipped by 3 bases and J by 4 bases, with 10 bases between them. The V gene's germline CDR1 is LNHDA and CDR2 SQIVND (reference sequence). The CDR3 length is 13 residues. This CDR3 reads CASSIGRTYEQYF. The DNA for the CDR3 is TGTGCCAGTAGTATTGGGCGGACTTACGAGCAGTACTTC. The full variable domain, rest sourced from reference TRBV19 and TRBJ2-7, is DGGITQSPKYLFRKEGQNVTLSCEQNLNHDAMYWYRQDPGQGLRLIYYSQIVNDFQKGDIAEGYSVSREKKESFPLTVTSAQKNPTAFYLCASSIGRTYEQYFGPGTRLTVT.

The chain employs TRBV11-2 and TRBJ2-7; 9 bases match TRBD2. In germline, CDR1 is SGHAT, CDR2 FQNNGV. V trimming: 2 bases; J trimming: 5 bases; junction bases outside the gene matches: 10. This CDR3 is 16 amino acids long. CDR3 DNA: TGTGCCAGCAGCTTACGGTTGTCTAGCGGGACGAACGAGCAGTACTTC. It specifies CASSLRLSSGTNEQYF. The full variable domain, its missing parts supplied by reference TRBV11-2 and TRBJ2-7, is EAGVAQSPRYKIIEKRQSVAFWCNPISGHATLYWYQQILGQGPKLLIQFQNNGVVDDSQLPKDRFSAERLKGVDSTLKIQPAKLEDSAVYLCASSLRLSSGTNEQYFGPGTRLTVT.

CDR3 residues: CASSEARTARNQHF. The CDR3, as DNA: TGTGCCAGCAGTGAAGCGCGGACAGCCAGGAACCAGCATTTT. The chain joins TRBV6-1 to TRBJ1-5; TRBD1 might be the D (6 bases). There are 14 residues in the CDR3. Trimming removed 0 bases at V and 12 bases at J, with 15 bases between. Germline V gives CDR1 MNHNS, CDR2 SASEGT.

This sequence joins TRBV2 and TRBJ2-3, with no clear D. The germline CDR1 and CDR2 sequences are SNHLY and FYNNEI. The germline V and J ends were trimmed by 8 bases and 9 bases, with 12 bases remaining between them. CDR3 size: 11 residues. The chain's CDR3 is CASVERSTQYF. CDR3 in DNA: TGTGCCAGCGTGGAAAGATCCACGCAGTATTTT.

This rearrangement joins TRBV28 to TRBJ1-6; TRBD1 matches at 9 bases. The ends lost 5 bases at V and 10 bases at J; junction bases unmatched: 9. The CDR3 is 15 residues long. Germline CDR1 and CDR2: MDHEN and SYDVKM. CDR3 bases: TGTGCCAGCAGTCCCCGGGACAGGGTATTATCACCCCTCCACTTT. The encoded protein is CASSPRDRVLSPLHF.

The chain links TRBV19 to TRBJ1-5; D call uncertain. The CDR3 loop spans 12 amino acids. Germline CDR1 LNHDA, CDR2 SQIVND (reference sequence). Trimming took off 0 bases at V and 9 bases at J, with 6 bases between the two ends. The CDR3 is CASSIESGPQHF. CDR3 nucleotide sequence: TGTGCCAGTAGTATAGAATCAGGGCCCCAGCATTTT.

The V and J genes are TRBV24-1 and TRBJ1-2; D is uncertain. Trimming left V 7 bases short and J 7 bases short, with 33 bases between. This CDR3 has 19 amino acids. CDR1 is KGHDR, CDR2 SFDVKD, per germline. The CDR3 DNA is TGTGCCACCAGGGGAAATGATTTGGACCTAATCCGAGGAGGAGGTGGCTACACCTTC. Amino acids: CATRGNDLDLIRGGGGYTF.

This chain links TRBV11-2 with TRBJ1-4, with 7 nucleotides matching TRBD1. The V segment lost 0 bases and the J segment 7 bases; nucleotides outside the gene matches: 5. This CDR3 region has 15 residues. Germline V lookup: CDR1 SGHAT, CDR2 FQNNGV. This CDR3 reads CASSLEGNRGEKLFF. In DNA form, the CDR3 reads TGTGCCAGCAGCTTAGAGGGGAACAGGGGTGAAAAACTGTTTTTT.

This clone was counted a single time. J is TRBJ1-5 and V is TRBV7-8; D remains ambiguous. Trimming removed 0 bases from V and 1 base from J, with 4 bases in between. The CDR3 has 14 residues. CDR1 is SGHVS and CDR2 is FQNEAQ in the germline V gene. This CDR3 is CASSLARSNQPQHF. The CDR3 nucleotides are TGTGCCAGCAGCTTAGCCAGGAGCAATCAGCCCCAGCATTTT. Together with reference TRBV7-8 and TRBJ1-5, the CDR3 gives the full variable domain: GAGVSQSPRYKVAKRGQDVALRCDPISGHVSLFWYQQALGQGPEFLTYFQNEAQLDKSGLPSDRFFAERPEGSVSTLKIQRTQQEDSAVYLCASSLARSNQPQHFGDGTRLSIL.

The CDR3 spells CASSLPGQIIEAFF. The DNA of the CDR3 is TGTGCCAGCAGCTTACCGGGACAGATAATTGAAGCTTTCTTT. V and J are TRBV7-8 and TRBJ1-1; TRBD1 matches 7 bases. CDR1 is SGHVS, CDR2 FQNEAQ, per germline. Germline trimming cut 2 bases from V and 7 bases from J; bases unmatched to any gene: 7. The CDR3 is 14 residues long.

This chain links TRBV24-1 with TRBJ2-1, with TRBD2 matching over 10 bases. Losses at the gene ends were 5 bases for V and 10 bases for J; bases not matched to a gene: 7. The CDR3 totals 14 residues. Germline CDR1 KGHDR, CDR2 SFDVKD. CDR3 sequence reads: CATSASGRVREQFF. As DNA, the CDR3 is TGTGCCACCAGTGCCAGCGGGAGGGTAAGAGAGCAGTTCTTC.

This chain uses TRBV5-5 with TRBJ2-3; D not certain. V was cut by 0 bases and J by 6 bases, with 11 bases left in between. The length of the CDR3 is 14 residues. The V gene's germline CDR1 is SGHKS and CDR2 YYEKEE (reference sequence). CDR3 coding DNA: TGTGCCAGCAGCTTGGGTTCGTCTGGGGATACGCAGTATTTT. It is translated as CASSLGSSGDTQYF.